The 27 T cell receptor beta chains reported below all come from one sample, sequenced in a study of CD8 T cells in Susac syndrome. A quantity of roughly 0.5 to 1 ug RNA underwent reverse transcription using random hexamers. TCRdb reprocessed the immunoSEQ multiplex PCR reads via MiXCR and lists one record per CDR3 protein. The sample lists approximately 300,000 distinct CDR3 sequences, 70% to 90% occurring once. Sequencing was carried out using CD8+ T cells from PBMCs. These receptors were collected from a human donor with multiple sclerosis.

The chain recombines TRBV7-8 with TRBJ2-1, with 13 positions matching TRBD2. The CDR3 length is 15 residues. V trimming: 3 bases; J trimming: 9 bases; junction bases outside the gene matches: 5. Germline V gives CDR1 SGHVS, CDR2 FQNEAQ. This CDR3 reads CASSFGLAGAIEQFF. Written as DNA, the CDR3 is TGTGCCAGCAGCTTTGGACTAGCGGGAGCTATTGAGCAGTTCTTC.

V and J are TRBV7-6 and TRBJ2-7; 8 bases line up with TRBD1. V shed 5 bases, J shed 7 bases, and the junction held 13 bases outside the gene matches. The CDR3 extends over 15 amino acids. Germline V gene lookup returns CDR1 SGHVS and CDR2 FNYEAQ. CDR3 loop: CASSEAGTGSLEQYF. In DNA, the CDR3 is TGTGCCAGCAGCGAAGCCGGGACAGGATCCCTTGAGCAGTACTTC.

The chain joins TRBV19 to TRBJ2-1, with 13 bases aligning to TRBD2. This CDR3 comprises 15 residues. Germline assignment: CDR1 LNHDA and CDR2 SQIVND (reference sequence). After removal of 8 bases from V and 8 bases from J, the junction contained 9 bases not matched to a gene. For the CDR3, the DNA is TGTGCCAGTGCCTCGACTAGCGGGAGGCTCTATGAGCAGTTCTTC. This gives the protein CASASTSGRLYEQFF.

V gene TRBV9 combines with J gene TRBJ2-5; 8 nucleotides agree with TRBD1. In germline, CDR1 is SGDLS, CDR2 YYNGEE. The CDR3 is made up of 16 amino acids. V lost 4 bases to trimming and J lost 2 bases; unmatched junction nucleotides: 10. The DNA of the CDR3 is TGTGCCAGCAGCCCGAACAGGGGGACCCTTCAAGAGACCCAGTACTTC. Translation: CASSPNRGTLQETQYF.

This clonotype came up a few times. This chain uses TRBV6-1 with TRBJ1-2; a possible D gene is TRBD1 (6 bases). Trimming cost V 6 bases and J 3 bases, with 14 bases left between them. The germline CDR1 and CDR2 sequences are MNHNS and SASEGT. The CDR3 length is 14 residues. The CDR3 DNA follows: TGTGCCAGCAGGCAGGGGCCCCTGGACTATGGCTACACCTTC. Protein: CASRQGPLDYGYTF.

The CDR3 coding sequence is TGTGCCAGTAGTATAGTGCAGGGCAATCAGCCCCAGCATTTT. It specifies CASSIVQGNQPQHF. This chain connects TRBV19 to TRBJ1-5; D is unclear. The V end lost 1 base, the J end lost 2 bases, and 6 bases lay between the germline ends. This CDR3 has 14 residues. Per germline, CDR1 LNHDA and CDR2 SQIVND (reference sequence). Supplemented by reference TRBV19 and TRBJ1-5, the full variable domain reads DGGITQSPKYLFRKEGQNVTLSCEQNLNHDAMYWYRQDPGQGLRLIYYSQIVNDFQKGDIAEGYSVSREKKESFPLTVTSAQKNPTAFYLCASSIVQGNQPQHFGDGTRLSIL.

The chain employs TRBV28 and TRBJ1-1; D is unresolved. This CDR3 contains 11 residues. In germline, CDR1 is MDHEN, CDR2 SYDVKM. V shed 10 bases and J shed 1 base, with 7 bases lying between them. The CDR3 is CATQGNTEAFF. The DNA of the CDR3 is TGTGCCACACAAGGGAACACTGAAGCTTTCTTT.

The chain carries TRBV20-1 and TRBJ2-7, with 7 bases aligning to TRBD2. J lost 2 bases, V lost 5 bases, and 15 bases had no gene match. The CDR3 contains 16 residues. Looked up from germline, CDR1 is DFQATT and CDR2 is SNEGSKA (reference sequence). The CDR3 here is CSAPSGGGTNPYEQYF. For the CDR3, the DNA is TGCAGTGCTCCAAGCGGCGGAGGGACTAACCCCTACGAGCAGTACTTC.

This clonotype was counted a few times. The chain uses TRBV25-1 and TRBJ2-2; no definite D call. CDR3 size: 14 residues. Per the germline V gene, CDR1 is MGHDK and CDR2 is SYGVNS. V was clipped by 10 bases and J by 5 bases, with 17 bases between them. The CDR3 DNA reads as TGTGCCACCTCTGATCCGGTCGGGACCGGGGAGCTGTTTTTT. Encoded protein: CATSDPVGTGELFF.

The V call is TRBV7-9, the J call TRBJ2-4; unclear D gene. The germline V gene encodes CDR1 SEHNR and CDR2 FQNEAQ (reference sequence). V dropped 5 bases and J dropped 8 bases, with 25 bases sitting between them. This CDR3 region has 17 residues. CDR3 in DNA: TGTGCCAGCAGCACCTCAACCCAGGTTAGGGCCTACGACATTCAGTACTTC. This translates into CASSTSTQVRAYDIQYF.

V usage is TRBV4-1 and J usage is TRBJ2-2; D not certain. The V end was cut by 1 base, the J end by 9 bases, with 9 bases between. The CDR3 extends over 13 amino acids. Looked up from germline, CDR1 is MGHRA and CDR2 is YSYEKL. The CDR3 loop is CASSQGSLRELFF. DNA of the CDR3: TGCGCCAGCAGCCAAGGTTCTTTGCGGGAGCTGTTTTTT.

CDR3 loop: CAWSAGDEQFF. CDR3 sequence (DNA): TGTGCCTGGAGTGCGGGAGATGAGCAGTTCTTC. The genes are TRBV30 and TRBJ2-1, with D perhaps matching TRBD2 (6 bases). V lost 1 base to trimming and J lost 8 bases, with 6 bases between them. In germline, CDR1 is GTSNPN, CDR2 SVGIG (reference sequence). There are 11 residues in the CDR3.

This chain joins TRBV4-2 and TRBJ2-1; 7 bases are a match to TRBD2. V trimming: 4 bases; J trimming: 5 bases; junction bases outside the gene matches: 11. CDR3 length: 16 residues. Germline V CDR1 and CDR2: LGHNA, YNFKEQ. The CDR3 here is CASSLSSDGGNNEQFF. The DNA for the CDR3 is TGTGCCAGCAGCCTGAGCAGCGACGGGGGGAACAATGAGCAGTTCTTC.

For the CDR3, the DNA is TGTGCCAGCAGCTCGACAGGGTATGGGCCTAACTATGGCTACACCTTC. Amino acid sequence: CASSSTGYGPNYGYTF. V is TRBV7-9 and J is TRBJ1-2; 7 bases align to TRBD1. The CDR3 runs to 16 residues. V lost 4 bases and J lost 0; bases outside the gene matches: 8. Germline V gene data show CDR1 as SEHNR and CDR2 as FQNEAQ (reference sequence).

This chain links TRBV20-1 with TRBJ2-7; tentatively, D is TRBD1 (6 bases). Looked up from germline, CDR1 is DFQATT and CDR2 is SNEGSKA (reference sequence). There are 13 residues in the CDR3. V was clipped by 3 bases and J by 2 bases, with 11 bases between them. In DNA, the CDR3 is TGCAGTGCTAGTCCACAGGGACCCTACGAGCAGTACTTC. This translates into CSASPQGPYEQYF.

The rearrangement links TRBV4-3 to TRBJ2-5; 7 nucleotides align to TRBD2. With V trimmed by 4 bases and J by 5 bases, 10 bases remained unmatched. The CDR3 consists of 15 residues. Germline CDR1 LGHNA, CDR2 YSLEER. This chain's CDR3 is CASSRTWGGTETQYF. The CDR3 nucleotides read TGCGCCAGCAGCCGGACCTGGGGGGGAACGGAGACCCAGTACTTC.

J is TRBJ2-3 and V is TRBV28, with TRBD2 matching over 13 bases. With V trimmed by 5 bases and J by 4 bases, 6 bases remained unmatched. The germline V gene encodes CDR1 MDHEN and CDR2 SYDVKM. The CDR3 length is 16 residues. The CDR3 DNA follows: TGTGCCAGCAGTCCACCGACTAGCGGGAGGTCAGATACGCAGTATTTT. Its protein is CASSPPTSGRSDTQYF. The full variable domain, rest sourced from reference TRBV28 and TRBJ2-3, is DVKVTQSSRYLVKRTGEKVFLECVQDMDHENMFWYRQDPGLGLRLIYFSYDVKMKEKGDIPEGYSVSREKKERFSLILESASTNQTSMYLCASSPPTSGRSDTQYFGPGTRLTVL.

V gene TRBV20-1 combines with J gene TRBJ2-5, with D tentatively TRBD1 (5 bases). Germline V gene lookup returns CDR1 DFQATT and CDR2 SNEGSKA (reference sequence). Between the trimmed V and J ends, which lost 7 bases and 6 bases, there was a span of 12 bases. This CDR3 is 11 amino acids long. CDR3 nucleotides: TGCAGTGATGAAGGGGTAAAGACCCAGTACTTC. It specifies CSDEGVKTQYF.

The rearrangement links TRBV15 to TRBJ1-1, with 7 bases aligning to TRBD1. This CDR3 contains 16 residues. Germline V gene lookup returns CDR1 LNHNV and CDR2 YYDKDF (reference sequence). Trimming took 3 bases from V and 3 from J; bases not matched to a gene: 10. CDR3 region: CATSREMGQLHTEAFF. In DNA form, the CDR3 reads TGTGCCACCAGCAGGGAAATGGGACAGCTACACACTGAAGCTTTCTTT. The whole variable domain, filled in from reference TRBV15 and TRBJ1-1, reads DAMVIQNPRYQVTQFGKPVTLSCSQTLNHNVMYWYQQKSSQAPKLLFHYYDKDFNNEADTPDNFQSRRPNTSFCFLDIRSPGLGDTAMYLCATSREMGQLHTEAFFGQGTRLTVV.

The CDR3 loop is CASSIWDGDGLGNQPQHF. The CDR3 region has the DNA TGTGCCAGTAGTATATGGGACGGGGACGGTCTGGGCAATCAGCCCCAGCATTTT. The rearrangement joins TRBV19 to TRBJ1-5; tentative D call: TRBD1 (5 bases). CDR3 size: 18 residues. V was pared by 2 bases and J by 2 bases, with 19 bases between. The V gene's germline CDR1 is LNHDA and CDR2 SQIVND (reference sequence).

This clonotype came up once. The chain combines TRBV4-1 with TRBJ2-1; 9 nucleotides agree with TRBD1. Losses at the gene ends were 4 bases for V and 6 bases for J; bases not matched to a gene: 7. Looked up from germline, CDR1 is MGHRA and CDR2 is YSYEKL. The CDR3 runs 15 residues. In nucleotides, the CDR3 is TGCGCCAGCAGCCTAGAACCGGGACAGGGCAATGAGCAGTTCTTC. Its protein product is CASSLEPGQGNEQFF.

The rearrangement uses TRBV20-1 and TRBJ1-4; D gene unclear. Germline CDR1 is DFQATT and CDR2 is SNEGSKA (reference sequence). V gave up 5 bases and J gave up 4 bases, with 11 bases separating them. This CDR3 comprises 13 residues. CDR3 DNA sequence: TGCAGTGCTGGGCACGGCTATAATGAAAAACTGTTTTTT. Its protein product is CSAGHGYNEKLFF.

The J gene is TRBJ2-5, the V gene TRBV9; 10 bases map to TRBD2. Germline lookup yields CDR1 SGDLS and CDR2 YYNGEE. The CDR3 spans 15 residues. The J segment lost 5 bases and the V segment lost 4 bases, leaving 8 bases of the junction unmatched. For the CDR3, the DNA is TGTGCCAGCAGCCCAACTAGCGGGGTGGGGGAGACCCAGTACTTC. Its protein is CASSPTSGVGETQYF.

The rearrangement uses TRBV13 and TRBJ1-3; D is ambiguous. The germline gives CDR1 PRHDT, CDR2 FYEKMQ (reference sequence). V dropped 4 bases and J dropped 0 bases, with 13 bases sitting between them. CDR3 length: 16 amino acids. CDR3 bases: TGTGCCAGCAGCTCTGCTGGACGCAACTCTGGAAACACCATATATTTT. Its protein product is CASSSAGRNSGNTIYF.

The chain couples TRBV15 to TRBJ2-5; weak D call: TRBD1 (6 bases). The CDR3 has 14 residues. Germline V lookup: CDR1 LNHNV, CDR2 YYDKDF (reference sequence). Trimming took 4 bases from V and 4 from J, leaving 13 bases between them. CDR3 coding DNA: TGTGCCACCAGCACCGTTTGGGGGCCAGAGACCCAGTACTTC. Residues: CATSTVWGPETQYF.

This clonotype was observed a few times. Mismatch with germline at one junction end may stem from a read error. The CDR3 DNA sequence: TGTGCCAGCAGCTTAGCGGGACTAGCGGCCTACAATGAGCAGTTCTTC. This sequence encodes CASSLAGLAAYNEQFF. The V and J genes are TRBV12-3 or TRBV12-4 and TRBJ2-1; 11 bases align to TRBD2. The CDR3 extends over 16 amino acids.

The V call is TRBV24-1, the J call TRBJ2-1, with 10 bases that match TRBD2. CDR3 length: 18 amino acids. After removal of 0 bases from V and 0 bases from J, the junction contained 4 bases not matched to a gene. Germline values: CDR1 KGHDR, CDR2 SFDVKD. The CDR3 loop reads CATSDLPLAGSSYNEQFF. DNA for the CDR3: TGTGCCACCAGTGATTTGCCACTAGCGGGAAGCTCCTACAATGAGCAGTTCTTC.